The 15 T cell receptor beta chains reported below all come from one sample, sequenced in a study of blood T cell repertoires in COVID-19. The repertoire was sequenced with immunoSEQ multiplex PCR; TCRdb's copy has only in-frame clones and lacks some. The repertoire holds 200,000 to 250,000 clones, with roughly 84% as singletons. Input material: PBMCs or T cells enriched from blood (not recorded which). Every receptor here comes from a woman aged 40 to 50 who had recovered from COVID-19.

This chain connects TRBV5-1 to TRBJ1-6, with D perhaps TRBD1 (5 bases). Trimming removed 1 base from V and 7 bases from J, with 24 bases in between. This CDR3 contains 19 residues. Looked up from germline, CDR1 is SGHRS and CDR2 is YFSETQ. The CDR3 here is CASSLNVGPGWAFNSPLHF. The CDR3, as DNA: TGCGCCAGCAGCTTGAACGTCGGGCCAGGGTGGGCATTCAATTCACCCCTCCACTTT. Filled out from reference TRBV5-1 and TRBJ1-6, the complete variable domain reads KAGVTQTPRYLIKTRGQQVTLSCSPISGHRSVSWYQQTPGQGLQFLFEYFSETQRNKGNFPGRFSGRQFSNSRSEMNVSTLELGDSALYLCASSLNVGPGWAFNSPLHFGNGTRLTVT.

This clone was picked up a small number of times. Other DNA sequences in this sample translate to the same CDR3. This chain joins TRBV6-4 and TRBJ2-2; 7 bases line up with TRBD2. Germline CDR1 and CDR2: MRHNA and SNTAGT. V was clipped by 6 bases and J by 2 bases; unmatched bases: 3. The CDR3 has 14 amino acids. CDR3 region: CASRASGNTGELFF. The CDR3 DNA follows: TGTGCCAGCAGAGCTAGCGGAAACACCGGGGAGCTGTTTTTT.

This clone was counted many times. In nucleotides, the CDR3 is TGCGCCAGCAGCCTTGGGTGGACAGGGGGCGAGCAGTACTTC. Protein product: CASSLGWTGGEQYF. The chain is built from TRBV4-1 and TRBJ2-7; 10 nucleotides match TRBD1. Germline CDR1 reads MGHRA; CDR2 reads YSYEKL. With V trimmed by 4 bases and J by 6 bases, 6 bases remained unmatched. The CDR3 runs to 14 residues.

This chain connects TRBV4-1 to TRBJ2-7; TRBD2 agrees at 8 bases. Unmatched junction bases numbered 13, after V lost 5 bases and J lost 7 bases. Germline V gene lookup returns CDR1 MGHRA and CDR2 YSYEKL. This CDR3 has 15 amino acids. The CDR3 is CASSNRGVGRAEQYF. CDR3 DNA sequence: TGCGCCAGCAGCAATCGGGGAGTCGGGAGGGCGGAGCAGTACTTC.

CDR3 nucleotide sequence: TGTGCCAGCGAGACGGGCAGGGAGGGCAATGAGCAGTTCTTC. Translating gives CASETGREGNEQFF. This chain joins TRBV6-5 and TRBJ2-1; 7 bases are a match to TRBD2. The V and J ends lost 8 bases and 6 bases, in that order; junction bases with no gene match: 10. Germline assignment: CDR1 MNHEY and CDR2 SVGAGI. The CDR3 loop spans 14 amino acids.

This clone has a single count. The J gene is TRBJ1-5, the V gene TRBV28; 8 positions agree with TRBD1. The CDR3 is 15 residues long. From germline, CDR1 is MDHEN and CDR2 SYDVKM. V gave up 6 bases and J gave up 9 bases; unmatched junction bases: 13. CDR3 in amino acids: CASSREGTGVRPQHF. The CDR3 bases are TGTGCCAGCAGCAGAGAAGGGACAGGAGTTCGGCCCCAGCATTTT. The entire variable domain, with the rest obtained from reference TRBV28 and TRBJ1-5, is as follows: DVKVTQSSRYLVKRTGEKVFLECVQDMDHENMFWYRQDPGLGLRLIYFSYDVKMKEKGDIPEGYSVSREKKERFSLILESASTNQTSMYLCASSREGTGVRPQHFGDGTRLSIL.

The genes are TRBV29-1 and TRBJ2-1, with D perhaps matching TRBD1 (6 bases). Trimming stripped 1 base from V and 9 bases from J, with 25 bases between. The CDR3 is 17 amino acids. Germline loops: CDR1 SQVTM, CDR2 ANQGSEA. The chain's CDR3 is CSVEARGGLKIRAEQFF. The CDR3 DNA sequence: TGCAGCGTTGAAGCCCGAGGGGGTTTGAAGATTCGGGCTGAGCAGTTCTTC.

The chain carries TRBV7-9 and TRBJ2-1, with 9 positions matching TRBD2. V trimming: 1 base; J trimming: 6 bases; junction bases outside the gene matches: 10. Germline CDR1 and CDR2: SEHNR and FQNEAQ (reference sequence). The CDR3 sequence is 17 residues long. Written as DNA, the CDR3 is TGTGCCAGCAGCTTAGGGCTAGGAGCGGGAGGTTCCAATGAGCAGTTCTTC. Residues: CASSLGLGAGGSNEQFF.

The chain is built from TRBV7-3 and TRBJ1-5; D is undetermined. Germline V lookup: CDR1 SGHTA, CDR2 FQGTGA. The CDR3 runs to 13 residues. V lost 0 bases to trimming and J lost 5 bases, with 5 bases between them. The CDR3 DNA sequence: TGTGCCAGCAGCTTAACGCCGGATCAGCCCCAGCATTTT. Translating it yields CASSLTPDQPQHF.

This chain connects TRBV4-1 to TRBJ1-2; D not certain. Germline assignment: CDR1 MGHRA and CDR2 YSYEKL. V shed 1 base and J shed 5 bases, with 26 bases lying between them. The CDR3 is made up of 19 amino acids. The CDR3 region is CASSQGRLGILTDKYGYTF. The DNA of the CDR3 is TGCGCCAGCAGCCAAGGCCGACTCGGGATTCTTACCGACAAATATGGCTACACCTTC.

The rearrangement uses TRBV7-9 and TRBJ1-2; D might be TRBD1 (6 bases). V lost 7 bases and J lost 5, with 20 bases in between. The CDR3 is 15 residues long. Looked up from germline, CDR1 is SEHNR and CDR2 is FQNEAQ (reference sequence). The DNA for the CDR3 is TGTGCCAGCACCGATAGGGGGGGCCGGTATTATGGCTACACCTTC. It translates to CASTDRGGRYYGYTF.

This clone was counted once. The chain employs TRBV7-9 and TRBJ2-7; the match to TRBD2 covers 10 bases. In germline, CDR1 is SEHNR, CDR2 FQNEAQ (reference sequence). The CDR3 extends over 15 amino acids. V lost 2 bases and J lost 2; bases outside the gene matches: 3. CDR3 nucleotides: TGTGCCAGCAGCTTATACCTAGCGGGGGCCTACGAGCAGTACTTC. Protein sequence: CASSLYLAGAYEQYF.

This clone occurred many times. The chain couples TRBV19 to TRBJ1-5; 9 nucleotides match TRBD1. Germline CDR1 and CDR2: LNHDA and SQIVND (reference sequence). The CDR3 is 15 amino acids. The V segment lost 6 bases and the J segment 4 bases; nucleotides outside the gene matches: 7. The CDR3 protein is CASRRTGGANQPQHF. As DNA, the CDR3 is TGTGCCAGTAGGAGAACAGGGGGCGCGAATCAGCCCCAGCATTTT. Using reference TRBV19 and TRBJ1-5 for the parts outside the CDR3, the full variable domain is DGGITQSPKYLFRKEGQNVTLSCEQNLNHDAMYWYRQDPGQGLRLIYYSQIVNDFQKGDIAEGYSVSREKKESFPLTVTSAQKNPTAFYLCASRRTGGANQPQHFGDGTRLSIL.

J is TRBJ2-7 and V is TRBV6-2 or TRBV6-3; D perhaps matches TRBD2 (5 bases). The ends were cut back, 4 bases at V and 12 bases at J, with 22 bases in the middle. The CDR3 has 14 amino acids. Germline-derived CDR1 and CDR2 are MNHEY and SVGEGT. The CDR3 DNA reads as TGTGCCAGCAGTTCCCCCGGCGGGCCTGGAGATCGGTACGTC. Its protein is CASSSPGGPGDRYV.

The chain combines TRBV28 with TRBJ2-1, with a tentative D call TRBD2 (5 bases). V gave up 3 bases and J gave up 5 bases, with 14 bases separating them. The V gene's germline CDR1 is MDHEN and CDR2 SYDVKM. This CDR3 comprises 15 residues. This CDR3 reads CASSFQSGFDNEQFF. As DNA, the CDR3 is TGTGCCAGCAGTTTTCAGAGCGGATTCGACAATGAGCAGTTCTTC.